These T cell receptor beta chains were read from a single sample in a study of early T cells in non-severe SARS-CoV-2 infection. MiXCR, applied by TCRdb to the 5' RACE reads, yields one record per CDR3 protein. Of 80,000 to 95,000 distinct CDR3 sequences in the sample, about 12% were seen once. The sequencing input was whole blood. The receptors were sampled from an adult who was a healthcare worker with PCR-confirmed SARS-CoV-2 infection or an uninfected control (not recorded which). CDR3s include the opening cysteine and the closing phenylalanine or tryptophan. The D gene is left open where the match is weak. Expanded clones are given a class, and other clones once, few, many or no size at all.

size: few
V: TRBV7-8
J: TRBJ2-2
D: NA
CDR3: CASSRTDTGLAGELFF
DNA: TGTGCCAGCAGTCGGACGGACACGGGATTGGCCGGGGAGCTGTTTTTT

size: many
V: TRBV6-6
J: TRBJ2-5
D: TRBD2
CDR3: CASSYPFSGGRETQYF
DNA: TGTGCCAGCAGTTACCCCTTCAGCGGGGGGAGAGAGACCCAGTACTTC

size: many
V: TRBV7-2
J: TRBJ1-4
D: NA
CDR3: CASSLGGEKLFF
DNA: TGTGCCAGCAGCTTGGGGGGTGAAAAACTGTTTTTT

size: few
V: TRBV21-1
J: TRBJ1-6
D: NA
CDR3: CASSKFDRGVYNSPLHF
DNA: TGTGCCAGCAGCAAGTTTGACAGGGGAGTGTATAATTCACCCCTCCACTTT

size: NA
V: TRBV6-2/TRBV6-3
J: TRBJ2-1
D: TRBD2
CDR3: CASSPQRLAGANEQFF
DNA: TGTGCCAGCAGTCCGCAGAGACTAGCGGGAGCCAATGAGCAGTTCTTC

size: NA
V: TRBV18
J: TRBJ1-1
D: NA
CDR3: CASSPQHNTEAFF
DNA: TGTGCCAGCTCACCGCAACATAACACTGAAGCTTTCTTT

size: NA
V: TRBV12-3/TRBV12-4
J: TRBJ2-1
D: TRBD1
CDR3: CASSMTGGTYNEQFF
DNA: TGTGCCAGCAGTATGACAGGGGGCACCTACAATGAGCAGTTCTTC

size: NA
V: TRBV12-3/TRBV12-4
J: TRBJ1-1
D: NA
CDR3: CASSFRQNTEAFF
DNA: TGTGCCAGCAGTTTTCGGCAGAACACTGAAGCTTTCTTT

size: many
V: TRBV27
J: TRBJ2-7
D: NA
CDR3: CASSLSSGGVDYEQYF
DNA: TGTGCCAGCAGTTTATCGAGCGGCGGGGTAGATTACGAGCAGTACTTC

size: few
V: TRBV19
J: TRBJ1-5
D: TRBD1
CDR3: CASGPRGQINQPQHF
DNA: TGTGCCAGTGGACCGAGGGGACAGATCAATCAGCCCCAGCATTTT